Shown below are 3 T cell receptor beta chains from a single sample sequenced in a study of Ad26.COV2.S vaccination and SARS-CoV-2 variants (dated by TCRdb to the early 2020s). The sample's treatment or condition label, in plain terms: 19 received Ad26.COV2.S at low or high dose, single or two shots; roughly 5 received placebo; per-sample allocation not given. Repertoires of vaccine and placebo recipients were sequenced from samples collected on day 63 after the first injection. The library was made by the immunoSEQ multiplex PCR assay. TCRdb provides this immuneACCESS table in a form limited to in-frame rearrangements. Some clones are lacking; in checked studies, under half of them reflect an unresolved V gene, and why the rest are absent is not known. Here the sample has around 250,000 clones; about 83% occur a single time. The ten largest clones take up about 2.8% of the sample. The material sequenced was peripheral blood, taken in a trial of Ad26.COV2.S vaccine versus placebo. All receptors come from a person between 18 and 60 years old who received the Ad26.COV2.S COVID-19 vaccine or a placebo.

V gene TRBV4-2 combines with J gene TRBJ1-4, with D perhaps matching TRBD1 (6 bases). The CDR3 has 17 residues. Trimming shortened V by 2 bases and J by 7 bases, and 20 bases separated the two germline ends. Germline CDR1 reads LGHNA; CDR2 reads YNFKEQ. The CDR3 bases are TGTGCCAGCAGCCAAAAACCGGACAGTAGCGAGATTGAAAAACTGTTTTTT. Protein: CASSQKPDSSEIEKLFF.

In its sample, this clone was seen a few times. The chain links TRBV4-3 to TRBJ2-3, with TRBD2 matching over 13 bases. Germline V gives CDR1 LGHNA, CDR2 YSLEER. The V segment lost 3 bases and the J segment 6 bases; nucleotides outside the gene matches: 6. The CDR3 consists of 16 residues. Here the CDR3 DNA reads TGCGCCAGCAGCCAGGCACTAGCGGGGGGGTTCGATACGCAGTATTTT. It is translated as CASSQALAGGFDTQYF.

This chain connects TRBV6-2 or TRBV6-3 to TRBJ1-6; TRBD1 is a possible D gene (6 bases). This CDR3 has 15 residues. Trimming took 7 bases from V and 7 from J, leaving 17 bases between them. CDR1 and CDR2 from the germline V gene are MNHEY and SVGEGT. CDR3 DNA: TGTGCCAGCACCCCGACGGGGGCGCGGAATTCACCCCTCCACTTT. The encoded protein is CASTPTGARNSPLHF.